This entry lists 7 T cell receptor beta chains sequenced from one sample in a study of early T cells in non-severe SARS-CoV-2 infection. One entry per CDR3 protein results from TCRdb running MiXCR on the 5' RACE reads. This table holds over 35,000 distinct CDR3 sequences, about 6.5% found once. The material sequenced was whole blood, taken at baseline. Receptors originate from an adult who was a healthcare worker with PCR-confirmed SARS-CoV-2 infection or an uninfected control (not recorded which).

This clonotype showed up just a few times. The chain combines TRBV20-1 with TRBJ1-4, with D perhaps matching TRBD1 (6 bases). The CDR3 spans 12 residues. CDR1 is DFQATT, CDR2 SNEGSKA, per germline (reference sequence). The ends were cut back, 4 bases at V and 6 bases at J, with 9 bases in the middle. CDR3 nucleotide sequence: TGCAGTGCTACGCCAGGGGATGAAAAACTGTTTTTT. As protein: CSATPGDEKLFF.

V gene TRBV30 combines with J gene TRBJ2-3; 7 nucleotides agree with TRBD2. Germline CDR1 reads GTSNPN; CDR2 reads SVGIG (reference sequence). The CDR3 sequence is 13 residues long. Losses at the gene ends were 4 bases for V and 4 bases for J; bases not matched to a gene: 5. CDR3 nucleotide sequence: TGTGCCTGGACCATCGGACTAGCAGATACGCAGTATTTT. This translates into CAWTIGLADTQYF.

The table lists this clonotype with many counts. The rearrangement joins TRBV7-9 to TRBJ1-5; D uncertain. V was cut by 3 bases and J by 7 bases, with 7 bases left in between. This CDR3 contains 12 residues. CDR1 SEHNR and CDR2 FQNEAQ come from the germline V gene (reference sequence). The DNA for the CDR3 is TGTGCCAGCAGCTTTGAAATACAGCCCCAGCATTTT. This sequence encodes CASSFEIQPQHF.

This clonotype has only a few counts. The chain recombines TRBV28 with TRBJ2-7; 7 nucleotides match TRBD1. The CDR3 is 16 amino acids. The germline gives CDR1 MDHEN, CDR2 SYDVKM. J gave up 2 bases and V 4 bases, and 11 bases lay outside the gene matches. The CDR3 sequence: CASSSQQGRGTYEQYF. The CDR3 bases are TGTGCCAGCAGTTCTCAACAGGGGAGAGGGACCTACGAGCAGTACTTC.

This clonotype was found a few times. The chain links TRBV12-3 or TRBV12-4 to TRBJ1-2; 9 nucleotides line up with TRBD1. V dropped 5 bases and J dropped 7; count of bases not matched to a gene: 11. The CDR3 runs 15 residues. DNA for the CDR3: TGTGCCAGCAGTCTACTGGACAGGGGCAGCGGTGGCTACACCTTC. It specifies CASSLLDRGSGGYTF.

In its sample, this clonotype was seen many times. CDR3 sequence: CASSYRDSVPYEQYF. The CDR3 DNA reads TGCGCCAGCAGTTACCGGGACAGCGTTCCCTACGAGCAGTACTTC. V is TRBV10-2 and J is TRBJ2-7, with 7 nucleotides matching TRBD1. The CDR3 totals 15 residues. The germline V gene encodes CDR1 WSHSY and CDR2 SAAADI. Trimming removed 5 bases from V and 2 bases from J; junction bases left unmatched: 9.

This clonotype was detected many times. The rearrangement uses TRBV3-1 and TRBJ1-1, with 7 bases that match TRBD1. J was trimmed by 0 bases and V by 3 bases; bases with no gene match: 4. The CDR3 extends over 15 amino acids. Germline CDR1 and CDR2: LGHDT and YNNKEL (reference sequence). CDR3 residues: CASSHRRGMNTEAFF. For the CDR3, the DNA is TGTGCCAGCAGCCACCGCAGGGGGATGAACACTGAAGCTTTCTTT.